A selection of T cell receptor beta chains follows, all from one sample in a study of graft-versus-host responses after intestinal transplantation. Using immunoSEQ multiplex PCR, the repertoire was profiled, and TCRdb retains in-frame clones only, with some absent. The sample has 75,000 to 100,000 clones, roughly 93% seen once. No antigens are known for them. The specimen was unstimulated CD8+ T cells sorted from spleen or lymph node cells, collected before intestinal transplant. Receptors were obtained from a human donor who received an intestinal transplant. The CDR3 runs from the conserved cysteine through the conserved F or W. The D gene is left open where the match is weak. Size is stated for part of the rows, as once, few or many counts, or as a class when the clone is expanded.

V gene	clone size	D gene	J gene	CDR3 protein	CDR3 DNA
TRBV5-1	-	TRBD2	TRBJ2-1	CASSLGGIERGTYNEQFF	TGCGCCAGCAGCTTGGGGGGGATCGAGCGGGGTACCTACAATGAGCAGTTCTTC
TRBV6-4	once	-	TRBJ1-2	CASSDLGGGYTF	TGTGCCAGCAGTGACCTAGGGGGTGGCTACACCTTC
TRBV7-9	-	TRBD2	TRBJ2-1	CALTSGRATYNEQFF	TGTGCCCTTACTTCCGGGAGGGCCACCTACAATGAGCAGTTCTTC
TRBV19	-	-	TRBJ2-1	CATNPQGFSFEQFF	TGTGCCACAAATCCACAGGGATTCTCTTTCGAGCAGTTCTTC
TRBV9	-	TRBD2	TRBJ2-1	CASSVGSGGFNEQFF	TGTGCCAGCAGCGTAGGGAGCGGGGGGTTCAATGAGCAGTTCTTC
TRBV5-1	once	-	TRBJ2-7	CASSLAGIPREQYF	TGCGCCAGCAGCTTGGCGGGGATCCCACGAGAGCAGTACTTC
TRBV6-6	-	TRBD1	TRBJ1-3	CASSYADRVSGNTIYF	TGTGCCAGCAGTTACGCGGACAGGGTCTCTGGAAACACCATATATTTT
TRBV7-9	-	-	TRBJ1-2	CASSLPDRTVDYGYTF	TGTGCCAGCAGCTTACCAGACAGGACTGTCGACTATGGCTACACCTTC
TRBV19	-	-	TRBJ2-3	CASSTWRTDTQYF	TGTGCCAGTAGTACCTGGCGCACAGATACGCAGTATTTT
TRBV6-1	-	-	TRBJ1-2	CASSERRPKESVHGYTF	TGTGCCAGCAGTGAAAGGAGGCCGAAGGAAAGCGTTCATGGCTACACCTTC
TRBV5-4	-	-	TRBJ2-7	CASSFSAGLYEQYF	TGTGCCAGCAGCTTTTCAGCTGGGCTCTACGAGCAGTACTTC
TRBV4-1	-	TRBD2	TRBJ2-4	CASSQVLAGIRNIQYF	TGCGCCAGCAGCCAAGTGCTAGCGGGGATAAGGAACATTCAGTACTTC
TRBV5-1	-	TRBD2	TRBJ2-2	CASGRARTGELFF	TGCGCCAGCGGGAGGGCTCGGACCGGGGAGCTGTTTTTT
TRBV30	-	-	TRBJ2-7	CAWRLREFYEQYF	TGTGCCTGGAGATTACGGGAGTTCTACGAGCAGTACTTC
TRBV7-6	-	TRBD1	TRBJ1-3	CASSALTGGTPYSGNTIYF	TGTGCCAGCAGCGCCTTGACAGGGGGCACCCCCTACTCTGGAAACACCATATATTTT
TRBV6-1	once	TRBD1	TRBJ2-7	CASSGGTGSTYEQYF	TGTGCCAGCAGTGGGGGGACAGGGTCTACCTACGAGCAGTACTTC
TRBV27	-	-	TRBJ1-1	CASTLGGSGTEAFF	TGTGCCAGCACCCTTGGGGGGTCGGGCACTGAAGCTTTCTTT
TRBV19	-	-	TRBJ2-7	CASSISNRAYEQYF	TGTGCCAGTAGTATAAGCAACAGGGCCTACGAGCAGTACTTC
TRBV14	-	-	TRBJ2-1	CASSQAGWENSYNEQFF	TGTGCCAGCAGCCAAGCAGGCTGGGAGAACTCCTACAATGAGCAGTTCTTC
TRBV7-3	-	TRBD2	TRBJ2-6	CASSPPGRTGGLGAGANVLTF	TGTGCCAGCAGCCCACCGGGCCGCACGGGGGGATTAGGGGCTGGGGCCAACGTCCTGACTTTC
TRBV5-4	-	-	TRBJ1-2	CASSSAQGNYGYTF	TGTGCCAGCAGCTCCGCGCAGGGGAACTATGGCTACACCTTC
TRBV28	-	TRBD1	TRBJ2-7	CASSPRQGYEQYF	TGTGCCAGCAGTCCGCGACAGGGCTACGAGCAGTACTTC
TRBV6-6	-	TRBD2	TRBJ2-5	CASSMTSWPGDF	TGTGCCAGCAGCATGACTAGCTGGCCCGGGGACTTC
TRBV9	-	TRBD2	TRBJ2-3	CASSVASGVTDTQYF	TGTGCCAGCAGCGTAGCCAGCGGGGTTACAGATACGCAGTATTTT
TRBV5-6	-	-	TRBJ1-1	CASSLTSEAFF	TGTGCCAGCAGCTTAACAAGTGAAGCTTTCTTT
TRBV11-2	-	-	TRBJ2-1	CASSLGSNEQFF	TGTGCCAGCAGCTTAGGTAGTAATGAGCAGTTCTTC
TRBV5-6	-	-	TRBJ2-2	CASSLGQAKIRELFF	TGTGCCAGCAGCTTGGGACAGGCAAAGATCAGGGAGCTGTTTTTT
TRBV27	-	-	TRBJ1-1	CASSLLGGGTEAFF	TGTGCCAGCAGTTTATTAGGGGGAGGGACTGAAGCTTTCTTT
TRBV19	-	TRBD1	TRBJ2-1	CASSVTGTGNNEQFF	TGTGCCAGTAGCGTCACCGGGACAGGTAACAATGAGCAGTTCTTC
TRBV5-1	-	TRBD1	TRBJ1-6	CASSSGQGQYNSPLHF	TGCGCCAGCAGCTCTGGACAGGGCCAATATAATTCACCCCTCCACTTT
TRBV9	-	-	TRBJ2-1	CASSVQGWNEQFF	TGTGCCAGCAGCGTCCAGGGTTGGAATGAGCAGTTCTTC
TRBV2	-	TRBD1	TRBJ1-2	CASSEYVGTGTCYTF	TGTGCCAGCAGTGAATATGTGGGGACAGGTACATGCTACACCTTC
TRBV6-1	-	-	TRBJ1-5	CATVIYRGGPQPQHF	TGTGCCACCGTTATCTATAGGGGCGGCCCTCAGCCCCAGCATTTT
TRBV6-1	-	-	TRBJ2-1	CASRHRDSHNEQFF	TGTGCCAGCAGACATAGGGACTCGCACAATGAGCAGTTCTTC
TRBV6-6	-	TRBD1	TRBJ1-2	CASSEGQGAGYGYTF	TGTGCCAGCAGCGAGGGACAGGGGGCAGGCTATGGCTACACCTTC
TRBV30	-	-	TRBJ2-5	CAWSGEMETQYF	TGTGCCTGGAGTGGGGAGATGGAGACCCAGTACTTC
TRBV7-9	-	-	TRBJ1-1	CASSLGVGYKPTMNTEAFF	TGTGCCAGCAGCTTAGGAGTTGGCTACAAACCTACTATGAACACTGAAGCTTTCTTT
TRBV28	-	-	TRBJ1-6	CASSLSLRSDSYNSPLHF	TGTGCCAGCAGTTTGAGCTTGAGGTCCGACTCCTATAATTCACCCCTCCACTTT
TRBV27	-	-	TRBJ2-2	CASSLGPTGELFF	TGTGCCAGCAGTTTAGGGCCCACCGGGGAGCTGTTTTTT
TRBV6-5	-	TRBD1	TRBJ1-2	CASTPTDQGALGYTF	TGTGCCAGCACCCCAACCGATCAGGGGGCGTTAGGCTACACCTTC
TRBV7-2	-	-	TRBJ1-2	CASSSLLLYGYTF	TGTGCCAGCAGCTCCCTCCTACTCTATGGCTACACCTTC
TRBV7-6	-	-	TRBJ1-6	CASSLKAGYQSPLHF	TGTGCCAGCAGCTTAAAGGCAGGGTATCAATCACCCCTCCACTTT
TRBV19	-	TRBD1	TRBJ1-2	CASSYGTGYGYTF	TGTGCCAGTAGTTACGGGACAGGCTATGGCTACACCTTC
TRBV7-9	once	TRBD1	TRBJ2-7	CASSSDWTGSGVEQYF	TGTGCCAGCAGCTCCGATTGGACAGGAAGTGGGGTCGAGCAGTACTTC
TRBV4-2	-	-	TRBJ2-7	CASSQVPGGGGLSYEQYF	TGTGCCAGCAGCCAAGTTCCGGGTGGGGGGGGCCTCTCCTACGAGCAGTACTTC
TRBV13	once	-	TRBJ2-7	CASSSMIREQYF	TGTGCCAGCAGCTCGATGATTCGGGAGCAGTACTTC
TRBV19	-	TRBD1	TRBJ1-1	CASSITGGADTEAFF	TGTGCCAGTAGTATCACAGGGGGCGCGGACACTGAAGCTTTCTTT
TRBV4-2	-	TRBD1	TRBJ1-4	CASSHMDRALFF	TGTGCCAGCAGCCACATGGACAGGGCGCTGTTTTTT
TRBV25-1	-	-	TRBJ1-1	CASSESVNTEAFF	TGTGCCAGCAGTGAATCTGTGAACACTGAAGCTTTCTTT
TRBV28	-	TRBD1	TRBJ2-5	CASSPGTGVTGLELIETQYF	TGTGCCAGCAGTCCCGGGACAGGGGTCACGGGACTCGAGCTTATCGAGACCCAGTACTTC
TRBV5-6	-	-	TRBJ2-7	CASRPTHSYEQYF	TGTGCCAGCAGACCGACACACTCCTACGAGCAGTACTTC
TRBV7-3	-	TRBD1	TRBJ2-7	CASSFGGTGSQEQYF	TGTGCCAGCAGCTTTGGGGGGACAGGGTCCCAGGAGCAGTACTTC
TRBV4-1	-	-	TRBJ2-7	CASSQRDGTYEQYF	TGCGCCAGCAGCCAGCGGGACGGAACCTACGAGCAGTACTTC
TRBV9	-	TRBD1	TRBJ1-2	CASSLGQGYGYTF	TGTGCCAGCAGCCTTGGACAGGGCTATGGCTACACCTTC
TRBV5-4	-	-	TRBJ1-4	CASSLKTAATNEKLFF	TGTGCCAGCAGCTTGAAGACAGCTGCAACTAATGAAAAACTGTTTTTT
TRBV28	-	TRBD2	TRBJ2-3	CASSISGRGTDTQYF	TGTGCCAGCAGTATTAGCGGGAGGGGCACAGATACGCAGTATTTT
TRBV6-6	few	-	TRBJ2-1	CASDSGIVSSYNEQFF	TGTGCCAGCGACTCCGGCATCGTTAGCTCCTACAATGAGCAGTTCTTC
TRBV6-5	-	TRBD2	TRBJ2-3	CASMVLAGVRDTQYF	TGTGCCAGCATGGTACTAGCGGGAGTGAGGGATACGCAGTATTTT
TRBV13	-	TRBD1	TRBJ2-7	CASSARGQGDYEQYF	TGTGCCAGCAGCGCAAGAGGACAGGGGGACTACGAGCAGTACTTC